This T cell receptor (beta chain) was captured in a study of tumor-infiltrating lymphocytes in oesophageal squamous cell carcinoma. Germline loops: CDR1 SGHNT, CDR2 YENEEA. The CDR3 length is 17 residues. TCRdb used MiXCR to reprocess the PCR reads, holding one entry per CDR3 protein. Among approximately 15,000 distinct CDR3 sequences listed, about 50% were seen once. Sequenced material: esophageal tumor tissue. The clonotype comes from a female donor with esophageal squamous cell carcinoma. V and J are TRBV11-3 and TRBJ2-1; the match to TRBD1 covers 7 bases. Gene TRBJ2-5 matches the end of the DNA better, so the J call may be wrong. The CDR3 sequence is CASSLGFLPGTEETQYF. The CDR3 region has the DNA TGTGCCAGCAGCTTAGGATTCCTCCCGGGGACAGAAGAGACCCAGTACTTC.